The rows below give T cell receptor beta chains drawn from one sample of a study of blood T cell repertoires in COVID-19. Profiled with immunoSEQ multiplex PCR; TCRdb holds only in-frame clones, not every one. This repertoire shows some 180,000 clones, roughly 85% found once; its top ten account for around 7.5%. Sample: peripheral blood. Receptors were obtained from a woman aged 60-70 years with acute or convalescent COVID-19. Each CDR3 is given with its conserved first and last residue. Each record gives: D gene, V gene, clone size, J gene, CDR3 DNA, CDR3 protein. A D gene is named only where the DNA matches it firmly. The size field is filled for only some rows; it gives once, few, many or a size class.

d_call: NA; v_call: TRBV27; clone_size: NA; j_call: TRBJ1-4; cdr3_nt: TGTGCCAGCAGTCGGTCGGGAGATGAAAAACTGTTTTTT; cdr3_aa: CASSRSGDEKLFF
d_call: NA; v_call: TRBV7-2; clone_size: NA; j_call: TRBJ1-2; cdr3_nt: TGTGCCAGCAGCACCTGGACCGGGACAACGGATGGCTACACCTTC; cdr3_aa: CASSTWTGTTDGYTF
d_call: TRBD1; v_call: TRBV5-5; clone_size: NA; j_call: TRBJ1-5; cdr3_nt: TGTGCCAGCAGCCCGTGGCGACAGGGAGGCAATCAGCCCCAGCATTTT; cdr3_aa: CASSPWRQGGNQPQHF
d_call: NA; v_call: TRBV5-5; clone_size: once; j_call: TRBJ2-2; cdr3_nt: TGTGCCAGCAGCTCTTACACCGGGGAGCTGTTTTTT; cdr3_aa: CASSSYTGELFF
d_call: NA; v_call: TRBV11-1; clone_size: NA; j_call: TRBJ2-5; cdr3_nt: TGTGCCAGCAGTTATCGACCACAGCAGACCCAGTACTTC; cdr3_aa: CASSYRPQQTQYF
d_call: NA; v_call: TRBV10-2; clone_size: NA; j_call: TRBJ1-2; cdr3_nt: TGCGCCAGCAGTGGGACAGCTTATGGCTACACCTTC; cdr3_aa: CASSGTAYGYTF
d_call: NA; v_call: TRBV9; clone_size: NA; j_call: TRBJ2-3; cdr3_nt: TGTGCCAGCAGCGTAGACGGCGACATCACAGATACGCAGTATTTT; cdr3_aa: CASSVDGDITDTQYF
d_call: NA; v_call: TRBV10-1; clone_size: few; j_call: TRBJ1-5; cdr3_nt: TGCGCCAGCAGTAGGGGTGCAGATCAGCCCCAGCATTTT; cdr3_aa: CASSRGADQPQHF
d_call: NA; v_call: TRBV19; clone_size: NA; j_call: TRBJ2-2; cdr3_nt: TGTGCCAGTAGTATCGGGACTCCTAAGACCGGGGAGCTGTTTTTT; cdr3_aa: CASSIGTPKTGELFF
d_call: TRBD1; v_call: TRBV30; clone_size: NA; j_call: TRBJ1-2; cdr3_nt: TGTGCAGGGGGACAGGGCTATGGCTACACCTTC; cdr3_aa: CAGGQGYGYTF
d_call: NA; v_call: TRBV19; clone_size: once; j_call: TRBJ1-2; cdr3_nt: TGTGCCAGTAGTCCCGAGCTCAACTATGGCTACACCTTC; cdr3_aa: CASSPELNYGYTF
d_call: NA; v_call: TRBV5-4; clone_size: NA; j_call: TRBJ2-3; cdr3_nt: TGTGCCAGCAGCCTTAGCGGAGGGGAAACAGATACGCAGTATTTT; cdr3_aa: CASSLSGGETDTQYF
d_call: TRBD1; v_call: TRBV24-1; clone_size: NA; j_call: TRBJ2-3; cdr3_nt: TGTGCCACCAGTGAACCGGGACAGGGGTCAGATACGCAGTATTTT; cdr3_aa: CATSEPGQGSDTQYF
d_call: NA; v_call: TRBV27; clone_size: NA; j_call: TRBJ1-2; cdr3_nt: TGTGCCAGCAGTTCATCGGGGAGAGAGTATGCTGGCTACACCTTC; cdr3_aa: CASSSSGREYAGYTF
d_call: NA; v_call: TRBV11-1; clone_size: NA; j_call: TRBJ2-5; cdr3_nt: TGTGCCAGCAGCAACACCGACAGACAAGAGACCCAGTACTTC; cdr3_aa: CASSNTDRQETQYF
d_call: TRBD1; v_call: TRBV27; clone_size: NA; j_call: TRBJ2-3; cdr3_nt: TGTGCCAGCAGTTTCATCGGGACAGGGGGCACAGATACGCAGTATTTT; cdr3_aa: CASSFIGTGGTDTQYF
d_call: TRBD2; v_call: TRBV3-1/TRBV3-2; clone_size: NA; j_call: TRBJ2-1; cdr3_nt: TGTGCCAGCAGCCAAGCGGGACTAGCGGGGAATGAGCAGTTCTTC; cdr3_aa: CASSQAGLAGNEQFF
d_call: TRBD2; v_call: TRBV24-1; clone_size: NA; j_call: TRBJ2-1; cdr3_nt: TGTGCCACCAGTGATGCCGGACTAGCGGGAGACTACAATGAGCAGTTCTTC; cdr3_aa: CATSDAGLAGDYNEQFF
d_call: TRBD1; v_call: TRBV5-1; clone_size: once; j_call: TRBJ1-3; cdr3_nt: TGCGCCAGCAGCGTGACAGGGATCTCTGGAAACACCATATATTTT; cdr3_aa: CASSVTGISGNTIYF
d_call: NA; v_call: TRBV19; clone_size: once; j_call: TRBJ2-1; cdr3_nt: TGTGCCAGTAGTATAGCCGTGTCCCACAATGAGCAGTTCTTC; cdr3_aa: CASSIAVSHNEQFF
d_call: TRBD1; v_call: TRBV5-8; clone_size: NA; j_call: TRBJ1-3; cdr3_nt: TGTGCCAGCAGTTATACAGGGGGGACTGGAAACACCATATATTTT; cdr3_aa: CASSYTGGTGNTIYF
d_call: NA; v_call: TRBV6-6; clone_size: NA; j_call: TRBJ1-2; cdr3_nt: TGTGCCAGCAGTTACTCGCCGGACTATGGCTACACCTTC; cdr3_aa: CASSYSPDYGYTF
d_call: TRBD2; v_call: TRBV11-3; clone_size: NA; j_call: TRBJ2-1; cdr3_nt: TGTGCCAGCAGCACTGGACTAGCGGGGGAGCAGTTCTTC; cdr3_aa: CASSTGLAGEQFF
d_call: NA; v_call: TRBV5-1; clone_size: NA; j_call: TRBJ1-1; cdr3_nt: TGCGCCAGCACCTCTGGGGCGTACACTGAAGCTTTCTTT; cdr3_aa: CASTSGAYTEAFF
d_call: TRBD1; v_call: TRBV19; clone_size: NA; j_call: TRBJ1-6; cdr3_nt: TGTGCCAGTAGGATCCCGGACAGGTCGTCACCCCTCCACTTT; cdr3_aa: CASRIPDRSSPLHF
d_call: NA; v_call: TRBV7-9; clone_size: NA; j_call: TRBJ2-1; cdr3_nt: TGTGCCAGCAGCAAAGGCGCCTCCTACAATGAGCAGTTCTTC; cdr3_aa: CASSKGASYNEQFF
d_call: TRBD2; v_call: TRBV7-8; clone_size: NA; j_call: TRBJ2-1; cdr3_nt: TGTGCCAGCAGCTCGCGGACTAGCGGGAGAGGAGGTTACGGTGATGAGCAGTTCTTC; cdr3_aa: CASSSRTSGRGGYGDEQFF
d_call: TRBD2; v_call: TRBV5-1; clone_size: NA; j_call: TRBJ2-1; cdr3_nt: TGCGCCAGCAGCATGACTAGCGGGAGTAACAATGAGCAGTTCTTC; cdr3_aa: CASSMTSGSNNEQFF
d_call: TRBD1; v_call: TRBV2; clone_size: NA; j_call: TRBJ1-5; cdr3_nt: TGTGCCAGCAGAAAGGACAGGGGCGACAATCAGCCCCAGCATTTT; cdr3_aa: CASRKDRGDNQPQHF
d_call: TRBD1; v_call: TRBV12-3/TRBV12-4; clone_size: NA; j_call: TRBJ1-1; cdr3_nt: TGTGCCAGCAGACCCGGACAGGCCCGAGGGGCTTTCTTT; cdr3_aa: CASRPGQARGAFF
d_call: NA; v_call: TRBV24-1; clone_size: few; j_call: TRBJ2-2; cdr3_nt: TGTGCCACCAGTGATTTGGCCGGCACCGGGGAGCTGTTTTTT; cdr3_aa: CATSDLAGTGELFF
d_call: NA; v_call: TRBV5-4; clone_size: NA; j_call: TRBJ2-1; cdr3_nt: TGTGCCAGCAGCTTGGGCAGGAATGCCCGATACAATGAGCAGTTCTTC; cdr3_aa: CASSLGRNARYNEQFF